A selection of T cell receptor beta chains follows, all from one sample in a study of shared T cell receptors in the human thymus. Sequencing was performed with immunoSEQ multiplex PCR; in TCRdb, only in-frame clones are kept and a portion is missing. The sample has roughly 660,000 clones; around 87% are singletons. Separately, the same data were catalogued under a study of human thymus T cells.

Material: thymocytes. The receptors shown here come from a boy less than two years old with a congenital heart defect. Both conserved end residues are part of each CDR3. D genes are given only for firm matches. Only some rows state a clone size, as once, few, many or a class for expanded clones.

CDR3aa,CDR3nt,j_gene,d_gene,v_gene,abundance
CASSLSDIRDNSSNYGYTF,TGTGCCAGCAGTTTATCCGATATCCGGGACAATTCCTCCAACTATGGCTACACCTTC,TRBJ1-2,NA,TRBV27,NA
CASSEVAGSKQNTEAFF,TGTGCCAGCAGTGAAGTTGCAGGGTCCAAACAGAACACTGAAGCTTTCTTT,TRBJ1-1,NA,TRBV6-1,NA
CASSQDWKGADTQYF,TGTGCCAGCAGCCAAGATTGGAAAGGGGCAGATACGCAGTATTTT,TRBJ2-3,NA,TRBV4-2,NA
CASSLHGFQVPARVYPFYEQYF,TGTGCCAGCAGTTTACATGGCTTCCAGGTGCCGGCGCGAGTGTACCCCTTCTACGAGCAGTACTTC,TRBJ2-7,NA,TRBV28,NA
CASSLRDRGEGNTEAFF,TGCGCCAGCAGCCTCCGGGACAGGGGAGAGGGGAACACTGAAGCTTTCTTT,TRBJ1-1,TRBD1,TRBV5-1,NA
CASAGEHPIPREQYF,TGTGCCAGCGCCGGGGAACATCCGATCCCCAGGGAGCAGTACTTC,TRBJ2-7,NA,TRBV2,once
CASSQDRGRGGADTQYF,TGCGCCAGCAGCCAAGATCGAGGCAGAGGAGGCGCAGATACGCAGTATTTT,TRBJ2-3,NA,TRBV4-3,NA
CASSEVETGDTYEQYF,TGTGCCAGCAGTGAGGTAGAGACAGGGGACACCTACGAGCAGTACTTC,TRBJ2-7,TRBD1,TRBV6-1,NA
CASSESLCTSGRGDGTDTQYF,TGCGCCAGCAGTGAGTCTTTATGTACTAGCGGGAGAGGGGACGGCACAGATACGCAGTATTTT,TRBJ2-3,TRBD2,TRBV10-1,once
CASSLDSGGSSGNTIYF,TGTGCCAGCAGCTTGGATTCGGGGGGGTCCTCTGGAAACACCATATATTTT,TRBJ1-3,NA,TRBV5-6,NA
CASSLAPGTGIKGYTF,TGTGCCAGCAGTCTCGCTCCAGGGACAGGGATTAAAGGCTACACCTTC,TRBJ1-2,TRBD1,TRBV14,NA
CSVGTGEGFSGANVLTF,TGCAGCGTGGGGACAGGGGAAGGATTCTCTGGGGCCAACGTCCTGACTTTC,TRBJ2-6,TRBD1,TRBV29-1,NA
CASSQVGGRAVSGANVLTF,TGTGCCAGCAGCCAAGTTGGGGGGAGGGCTGTCTCTGGGGCCAACGTCCTGACTTTC,TRBJ2-6,TRBD2,TRBV14,NA
CASSQPSVLATTNTGELFF,TGTGCCAGCAGCCAACCTTCGGTTCTAGCGACTACGAACACCGGGGAGCTGTTTTTT,TRBJ2-2,NA,TRBV4-2,NA
CASRAVAGLQSSYEQYF,TGTGCCAGCAGGGCGGTAGCGGGCTTACAAAGCTCCTACGAGCAGTACTTC,TRBJ2-7,TRBD2,TRBV6-4,NA
CASSLTGRPLAKNIQYF,TGTGCCAGCAGCCTGACCGGGAGGCCCTTAGCCAAAAACATTCAGTACTTC,TRBJ2-4,TRBD2,TRBV4-2,NA
CASSLRLAGPYNEQFF,TGTGCCAGCAGCTTACGACTAGCGGGCCCCTACAATGAGCAGTTCTTC,TRBJ2-1,TRBD2,TRBV13,NA
CATRGETSGPSYEQYF,TGTGCCACCCGTGGGGAGACTAGCGGGCCTTCCTACGAGCAGTACTTC,TRBJ2-7,TRBD2,TRBV6-4,NA
CASSFRDRVGTDTQYF,TGTGCCAGCAGCTTCCGGGACAGGGTAGGGACAGATACGCAGTATTTT,TRBJ2-3,TRBD1,TRBV2,NA
CASSLEEGIETQYF,TGTGCCAGCAGCTTAGAGGAGGGCATAGAGACCCAGTACTTC,TRBJ2-5,NA,TRBV7-7,NA